Each of the 13 T cell receptor beta chains below was sequenced from the same sample in a study of cytomegalovirus exposure and HLA in healthy donors. PCR amplification relied on 60 Vbeta primers (plus 13 Jbeta primers). Assay: immunoSEQ multiplex PCR; the TCRdb copy retains only in-frame clones and omits some. Across 110,000 to 150,000 clones, the top ten clones capture 0.8% to 1% of the sample. Sequencing used PBMCs. These receptors originate from a male donor in good health and CMV-seronegative.

V and J are TRBV6-5 and TRBJ2-7; TRBD1 aligns across 7 bases. The germline V gene encodes CDR1 MNHEY and CDR2 SVGAGI. The junction had 1 base not matched to a gene; V was cut back by 5 bases and J by 0 bases. There are 13 residues in the CDR3. Here the CDR3 DNA reads TGTGCCAGCAGTGGGGACAGCTCCTACGAGCAGTACTTC. It specifies CASSGDSSYEQYF.

The chain couples TRBV19 to TRBJ2-7; perhaps TRBD1 as D (6 bases). With 5 bases removed from V and 4 bases from J, the gap between germline ends came to 18 bases. Germline lookup yields CDR1 LNHDA and CDR2 SQIVND (reference sequence). This CDR3 contains 15 residues. The CDR3 sequence is CASSGRGRGGYEQYF. Here the CDR3 DNA reads TGTGCCAGTAGTGGGCGCGGTCGAGGGGGTTACGAGCAGTACTTC.

CDR3 nucleotides: TGTGCCAGCAGCTCCCGACAGGGTGATAATTCACCCCTCCACTTT. This encodes CASSSRQGDNSPLHF. The genes are TRBV7-2 and TRBJ1-6; 7 bases match TRBD1. The CDR3 is made up of 15 amino acids. Germline CDR1 reads SGHTA; CDR2 reads FQGNSA. Unmatched junction bases numbered 5, after V lost 4 bases and J lost 5 bases.

The chain recombines TRBV30 with TRBJ1-2; 7 bases match TRBD1. Germline V gene lookup returns CDR1 GTSNPN and CDR2 SVGIG (reference sequence). The V and J ends lost 0 bases and 0 bases, in that order; junction bases with no gene match: 7. This CDR3 region has 16 residues. The DNA of the CDR3 is TGTGCCTGGAGTGTAGTTGGGGACAGATCTAACTATGGCTACACCTTC. Translated: CAWSVVGDRSNYGYTF. Looking up the rest from reference TRBV30 and TRBJ1-2 gives the full variable domain: SQTIHQWPATLVQPVGSPLSLECTVEGTSNPNLYWYRQAAGRGLQLLFYSVGIGQISSEVPQNLSASRPQDRQFILSSKKLLLSDSGFYLCAWSVVGDRSNYGYTFGSGTRLTVV.

This sequence joins TRBV28 and TRBJ2-5, with D hard to call. The CDR3 is 14 amino acids. Germline CDR1 MDHEN, CDR2 SYDVKM. The ends were cut back, 6 bases at V and 9 bases at J, with 20 bases in the middle. In nucleotides, the CDR3 is TGTGCCAGCAGCCTTATAGAAGAGCCGACACCCCAGTACTTC. Its translation is CASSLIEEPTPQYF.

V gene TRBV5-1 combines with J gene TRBJ1-1; D is unclear. CDR1 and CDR2 from the germline V gene are SGHRS and YFSETQ. This CDR3 has 14 residues. The ends were cut back, 0 bases at V and 2 bases at J, with 8 bases in the middle. This CDR3 reads CASSLEELNTEAFF. The CDR3 DNA follows: TGCGCCAGCAGCTTGGAAGAACTAAACACTGAAGCTTTCTTT.

The chain uses TRBV29-1 and TRBJ2-5, with D tentatively TRBD2 (6 bases). The closer fit of TRBJ2-7 to the DNA end suggests the J call may be wrong. Germline V gene lookup returns CDR1 SQVTM and CDR2 ANQGSEA. The CDR3 is 14 residues long. The CDR3, as DNA: TGCAGCGTTGAAGGAGGGACGGACTACTACGAGCAGTACTTC. It codes for CSVEGGTDYYEQYF.

V is TRBV5-6 and J is TRBJ2-1; 9 positions match TRBD2. CDR1 SGHDT and CDR2 YYEEEE come from the germline V gene. Trimming cost V 8 bases and J 1 base; bases outside gene matches: 10. CDR3 length equals 16 residues. In DNA, the CDR3 is TGTGCCAGTTCCATTGGCGGGAGGGGATCCTACAATGAGCAGTTCTTC. Translation: CASSIGGRGSYNEQFF.

The chain joins TRBV14 to TRBJ1-2; D not certain. Germline V CDR1 and CDR2: SGHDN, FVKESK. The CDR3 contains 12 residues. V was pared by 4 bases and J by 7 bases, with 10 bases between. The CDR3 reads CASSPHGIGYTF. In DNA form, the CDR3 reads TGTGCCAGCAGCCCCCACGGGATTGGCTACACCTTC.

The rearrangement links TRBV9 to TRBJ2-2, with D possibly TRBD2 on 5 matching bases. The CDR3 spans 15 residues. Germline V gives CDR1 SGDLS, CDR2 YYNGEE. V was pared by 4 bases and J by 4 bases, with 14 bases between. CDR3 DNA sequence: TGTGCCAGCAGCCCAGCAGCGGCGGTCACCGGGGAGCTGTTTTTT. Encoded protein: CASSPAAAVTGELFF.

The chain combines TRBV28 with TRBJ2-7; 7 bases are shared with TRBD1. V shed 6 bases and J 11 bases; nucleotides not matched to a gene: 7. The CDR3 loop spans 11 amino acids. Germline values: CDR1 MDHEN, CDR2 SYDVKM. CDR3 DNA sequence: TGTGCCAGCAGATCTGGACAGGTGGAGTACTTC. Translation gives CASRSGQVEYF.

The chain uses TRBV29-1 and TRBJ2-1; 8 bases line up with TRBD1. The trim removed 0 bases at V and 9 bases at J, leaving 7 bases unmatched. This CDR3 is built from 14 residues. CDR1 is SQVTM, CDR2 ANQGSEA, per germline. In nucleotides, the CDR3 is TGCAGCGTTGAAGATCCCGGACAGGGCGCTGAGCAGTTCTTC. It encodes CSVEDPGQGAEQFF.

V usage is TRBV11-2 and J usage is TRBJ2-7; maybe TRBD2 (5 bases). Germline lookup yields CDR1 SGHAT and CDR2 FQNNGV. CDR3 length: 15 residues. The V gene lost 0 bases and the J gene lost 0 bases, with 9 bases spanning the gap. In DNA, the CDR3 is TGTGCCAGCAGCTTAGATTCGGGGTACTCCTACGAGCAGTACTTC. Translating gives CASSLDSGYSYEQYF.